This T cell receptor (beta chain) was retrieved from a study of T cell repertoires in cytomegalovirus infection. Germline V gene lookup returns CDR1 SQVTM and CDR2 ANQGSEA. The ends were cut back, 5 bases at V and 0 bases at J, with 13 bases in the middle. The length of the CDR3 is 14 residues. TCRdb redid the calling of the reads with MiXCR, one entry per CDR3 protein. The table has approximately 750,000 distinct CDR3 sequences, less than 40% seen once; the top ten hold 2.8%. The receptor was isolated from a human donor in good health (CMV status not recorded). Some clones in this sample may be carry-over from other donors' samples. The genes are TRBV29-1 and TRBJ1-1; D might be TRBD1 (6 bases). Sequencing was done on a sample of PBMCs. CDR3 residues: CSVMGAGLNTEAFF. For the CDR3, the DNA is TGCAGCGTTATGGGGGCAGGATTGAACACTGAAGCTTTCTTT.